These 2 T cell receptor beta chains share one sample of origin, sequenced in a study of early T cells in non-severe SARS-CoV-2 infection (dated by TCRdb to about 2021). To prepare the library, 5' RACE was applied. Sequencing was carried out with a NextSeq 500. TCRdb reprocessed the public reads (quality trimming at Q25 with fastp, clone calling with MiXCR) and kept in-frame beta chains. Merged by CDR3 protein, the rows form single entries marked with the most common genes and DNA. The table for this sample lists around 33,000 distinct CDR3 sequences; 5.8% of them were counted only once. Clones ranked in the top ten supply 7.6% of the sample. The sample consisted of whole blood. These receptors originate from an adult who was a healthcare worker with PCR-confirmed SARS-CoV-2 infection or an uninfected control (not recorded which).

Remarks on this clonotype: A much larger clonotype is one base distant, so this may be a read error. The chain combines TRBV29-1 with TRBJ2-1; D uncertain. V was clipped by 3 bases and J by 7 bases, with 10 bases between them. This CDR3 is 12 amino acids long. Germline CDR1 and CDR2: SQVTM and ANQGSEA. CDR3 loop: CSVEAQKNEQFF. CDR3 nucleotides: TGCAGCGTTGAGGCCCAAAAAAATGAGCAGTTCTTC.

Concerning this clonotype itself: This may come from a read error, since a much larger clone is one base off. The chain links TRBV5-1 to TRBJ2-7; no clear D gene. The CDR3 length is 11 residues. The germline gives CDR1 SGHRS, CDR2 YFSETQ. The CDR3 protein is CVSSSSYEQYF. The CDR3 DNA follows: TGCGTCAGCAGCTCCTCCTACGAGCAGTACTTC.